These 9 T cell receptor beta chains share one sample of origin, sequenced in a study of T cell clones after liver transplantation. Clones were sequenced by immunoSEQ multiplex PCR, and TCRdb holds only the in-frame ones, with some missing. The sample consists of about 76,000 clones, around four fifths of them appearing once. The input for sequencing was CD4+ T cells from blood, taken at the 22-month timepoint. The receptors here all came from a human patient who received a liver transplant. Some T cells may have come from the graft donor.

This clone came up once. This rearrangement joins TRBV7-2 to TRBJ1-1; D perhaps matches TRBD1 (5 bases). This CDR3 is built from 14 residues. The germline V gene has CDR1 SGHTA and CDR2 FQGNSA. V was pared by 5 bases and J by 3 bases, with 13 bases between. In nucleotides, the CDR3 is TGTGCCAGCAGCCCGGGGGTTGGGTACACTGAAGCTTTCTTT. Translating it yields CASSPGVGYTEAFF.

The J gene is TRBJ2-1, the V gene TRBV2; 10 nucleotides line up with TRBD2. From germline, CDR1 is SNHLY and CDR2 FYNNEI. The CDR3 has 16 residues. V shed 0 bases and J 7 bases; nucleotides not matched to a gene: 6. For the CDR3, the DNA is TGTGCCAGCAGTGAAGCGCTTAGCGGGGGGAGGAATGAGCAGTTCTTC. It yields the protein CASSEALSGGRNEQFF.

The V and J genes are TRBV7-2 and TRBJ2-2, with D hard to call. Germline values: CDR1 SGHTA, CDR2 FQGNSA. Trimming took 3 bases from V and 3 from J, leaving 8 bases between them. This CDR3 is built from 14 residues. CDR3 loop: CASSFASHTGELFF. In nucleotides, the CDR3 is TGTGCCAGCAGCTTTGCCTCTCACACCGGGGAGCTGTTTTTT.

The rearrangement joins TRBV7-2 to TRBJ2-5; 7 positions agree with TRBD2. This CDR3 region has 13 residues. The V and J ends lost 3 bases and 3 bases, in that order; junction bases with no gene match: 1. The V gene's germline CDR1 is SGHTA and CDR2 FQGNSA. The CDR3 loop is CASSFAGEETQYF. Here the CDR3 DNA reads TGTGCCAGCAGCTTTGCGGGAGAAGAGACCCAGTACTTC.

The chain couples TRBV27 to TRBJ2-3; a possible D gene is TRBD2 (6 bases). V was shortened by 0 bases and J by 4 bases, with 11 bases between the two germline ends. The CDR3 extends over 15 amino acids. Germline CDR1 reads MNHEY; CDR2 reads SMNVEV (reference sequence). CDR3 bases: TGTGCCAGCAGTTTATCTACTAGCAGGGCAGATACGCAGTATTTT. It codes for CASSLSTSRADTQYF.

The chain is built from TRBV2 and TRBJ1-2; D not certain. CDR3 length: 11 residues. Per germline, CDR1 SNHLY and CDR2 FYNNEI. V lost 7 bases to trimming and J lost 7 bases, with 10 bases between them. The DNA for the CDR3 is TGTGCCAGCAATGTCATCTCTGGCTACACCTTC. Its protein is CASNVISGYTF.

The V gene is TRBV4-3, the J gene TRBJ1-6; D might be TRBD1 (6 bases). Deletions cut 0 bases from V and 7 bases from J, with 19 bases between. Germline CDR1 LGHNA, CDR2 YSLEER. The CDR3 runs to 18 residues. The CDR3 sequence: CASSQDRNDRLKNSPLHF. CDR3 bases: TGCGCCAGCAGCCAAGATAGGAATGACAGGTTGAAAAATTCACCCCTCCACTTT.

The V call is TRBV4-1, the J call TRBJ1-6, with unresolved D. Germline values: CDR1 MGHRA, CDR2 YSYEKL. This CDR3 comprises 17 residues. The V gene lost 0 bases and the J gene lost 0 bases, with 9 bases spanning the gap. The CDR3 DNA is TGCGCCAGCAGCCAAGATGAAGGCAGCTCCTATAATTCACCCCTCCACTTT. This encodes CASSQDEGSSYNSPLHF.

The chain couples TRBV28 to TRBJ2-3, with 8 bases fitting TRBD2. The V segment lost 5 bases and the J segment 3 bases; nucleotides outside the gene matches: 10. The CDR3 is 16 residues long. CDR1 is MDHEN, CDR2 SYDVKM, per germline. The CDR3: CASSVFGRAGTDTQYF. CDR3 nucleotide sequence: TGTGCCAGCAGTGTCTTCGGGAGGGCGGGGACAGATACGCAGTATTTT.